This T cell receptor beta chain was obtained from a study of blood T cells in healthy people across ages (dated by TCRdb to about 2015). Regarding the study in general: In model experiments, template switching captured roughly one uniquely barcoded TCR beta cDNA molecule for every two T cells. Using deep sequencing normalized with unique cDNA molecular identifiers, the study measured how TCR beta repertoire diversity changes with age. The donors were divided into four age groups: young (average about 15 years), middle-aged (over 35), aged (about 56) and long-lived (nearly 85). To avoid experimental bias, donors of different ages were distributed randomly across sequencing lanes. Using the same blood draw, the study looked at two additional independent replicas of 1 million unique cDNA reads for two donors, one aged 18 to 30 and the other aged 80 or older. On the study overall, not on this receptor specifically: As age increased, observed TCR beta diversity per million T cells dropped in a roughly linear way, and a significant reduction was already evident by age 40. Compared with the aged group, more naive CD4+ T cells, fewer expanded clones and increased TCR diversity were shown by the long-lived group, suggesting age selection. Conclusive comparison of naive and antigen-experienced compartments was prevented by the profiling of bulk unsorted PBMCs. The CMV infection status of donors was not known, potentially confounding age-related changes in expanded clonotypes. Estimates of total diversity from one million sequenced T cells were regarded as lower bounds and underestimates. There was a strong correlation between observed TCR beta diversity and the percentage of naive T cells measured by flow cytometry.

The donors were some 39 Caucasian individuals from Russia, aged roughly 6 to 95 years, who were systemically healthy. About 9.1 milliliters of peripheral blood were collected from each donor into EDTA-treated Vacutainer tubes. Ficoll-Paque density-gradient centrifugation was used to isolate PBMCs, with at least 7 million obtained per sample. Total RNA was extracted from PBMCs with Trizol reagent, with at least 5 micrograms obtained per sample. For every donor, an aliquot of PBMCs went through flow cytometry to measure the percentages of naive CD45RAhigh/CD27high T cells. CDR1 and CDR2, per the germline V gene, are SGHRS and YFSETQ. The CDR3 starts with the cysteine, ends with the phenylalanine, and has 12 residues. Only the CDR3 region is kept as DNA, spanning 36 bases read in frame from base 1. Library preparation used 5' RACE. The sequencer listed for this sample is Illumina HiSeq 2500. A second PCR of roughly 7 to 12 cycles was performed with a sample-barcoded 5' primer and a J-beta primer mix. A unique molecular identifier was introduced onto each TCR beta cDNA molecule by a template-switch 5' adaptor carrying 12 random nucleotides. Each sample yielded at least 2.5 million CDR3-containing paired-end reads. The Mint cDNA synthesis kit, primed by a TRBC-specific oligonucleotide, was used to synthesize first-strand cDNA from all RNA. Following uracil-DNA glycosylase treatment, all cDNA underwent a first 18-cycle PCR with the universal primers M1SS and BC2_uni_R. The original methods were these. For normalization, 1 million high-quality reads, each with a distinct molecular identifier, were randomly selected from each sample. Instead of being binned into consensus sequences, reads that shared molecular identifiers were thrown out. MiTCR, with a Q25 quality threshold and the strictest error-elimination algorithm, was used for CDR3 identification, clonotype clustering and error correction. A nonparametric unseen species model using Euler transformation provided a lower-bound estimate of total TCR beta diversity. TCRdb took the public reads, trimmed them with fastp at Q25, ran MiXCR for clone calling and kept in-frame beta chains. Records with the same CDR3 protein are collapsed into one entry carrying the most frequent genes and DNA. The V and J calls shown here were made by TCRdb, not taken from the authors' results. This sample gives roughly 640,000 distinct CDR3 sequences in total; 25% to 30% of them show up just once. Jointly, the top ten make up approximately 14% of the sample.

Turning to this clonotype: The specificity of this receptor is unknown. Base qualities were left out, and no much larger clone turns up one base away.

Recombination joined TRBV5-1 with TRBJ2-4, with 9 bases aligning to TRBD1. The J call may be wrong; the DNA end is better matched by TRBJ2-7. This clonotype was obtained from a woman older than 75 in good health. The sequenced sample was blood. The CDR3 loop reads CASHRDRDEQYF. The DNA reads as follows: TGCGCCAGCCACCGGGACAGGGACGAGCAGTACTTC.